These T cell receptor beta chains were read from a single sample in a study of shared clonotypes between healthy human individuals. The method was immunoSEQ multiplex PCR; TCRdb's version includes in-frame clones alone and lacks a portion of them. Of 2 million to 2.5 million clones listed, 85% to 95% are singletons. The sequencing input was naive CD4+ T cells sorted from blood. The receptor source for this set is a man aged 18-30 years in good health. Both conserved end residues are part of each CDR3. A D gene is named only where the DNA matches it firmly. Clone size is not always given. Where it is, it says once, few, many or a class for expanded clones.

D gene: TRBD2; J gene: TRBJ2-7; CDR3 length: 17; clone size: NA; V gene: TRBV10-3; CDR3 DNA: TGTGCCATCACTGATGGGGGCAGCCTAGCGGGGTCCTACGAGCAGTACTTC; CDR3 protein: CAITDGGSLAGSYEQYF
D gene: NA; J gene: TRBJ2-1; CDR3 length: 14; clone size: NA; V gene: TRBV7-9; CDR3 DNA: TGTGCCAGCAGCTTAGTTGGCAGGAACAATGAGCAGTTCTTC; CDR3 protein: CASSLVGRNNEQFF
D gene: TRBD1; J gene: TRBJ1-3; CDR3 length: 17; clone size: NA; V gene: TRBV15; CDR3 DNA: TGTGCCACCAGCAGAGATGTGGGACAGTCCTCTGGAAACACCATATATTTT; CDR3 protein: CATSRDVGQSSGNTIYF
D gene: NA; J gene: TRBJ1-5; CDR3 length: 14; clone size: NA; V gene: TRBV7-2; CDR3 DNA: TGTGCCAGCAGCGTTCAGTATAGCAATCAGCCCCAGCATTTT; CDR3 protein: CASSVQYSNQPQHF
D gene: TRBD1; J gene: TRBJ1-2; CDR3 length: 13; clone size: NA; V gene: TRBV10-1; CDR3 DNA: TGCGCCAGCAGCGCCGACAGGGGGTATGGCTACACCTTC; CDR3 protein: CASSADRGYGYTF
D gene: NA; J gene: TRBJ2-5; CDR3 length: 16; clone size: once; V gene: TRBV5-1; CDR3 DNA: TGCGCCAGCACCCCGGGGGCGGCGGATTTTTCGAGGACCCAGTACTTC; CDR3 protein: CASTPGAADFSRTQYF
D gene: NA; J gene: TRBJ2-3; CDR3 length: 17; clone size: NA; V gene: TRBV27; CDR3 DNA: TGTGCCAGCAGTTTTTACCCCCCGGACAGAGGCACAGATACGCAGTATTTT; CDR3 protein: CASSFYPPDRGTDTQYF
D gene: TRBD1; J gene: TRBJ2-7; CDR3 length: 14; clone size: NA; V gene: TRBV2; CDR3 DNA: TGTGCCAGCAGTGAACAACAGGGGAGTAGCGAGCAGTACTTC; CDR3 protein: CASSEQQGSSEQYF
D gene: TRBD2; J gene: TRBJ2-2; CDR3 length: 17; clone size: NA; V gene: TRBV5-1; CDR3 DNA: TGCGCCAGCAGCTTGTCCCCTTCGGGAGGTAACACCGGGGAGCTGTTTTTT; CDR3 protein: CASSLSPSGGNTGELFF
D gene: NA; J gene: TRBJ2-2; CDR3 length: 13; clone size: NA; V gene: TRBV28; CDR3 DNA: TGTGCCAGCAGCCCAGGGGTCACCGGGGAGCTGTTTTTT; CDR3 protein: CASSPGVTGELFF
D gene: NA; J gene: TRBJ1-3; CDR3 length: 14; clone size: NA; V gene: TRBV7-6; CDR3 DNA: TGTGCCAGCAGCGTAGGGTTGGGGGGAAACACCATATATTTT; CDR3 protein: CASSVGLGGNTIYF
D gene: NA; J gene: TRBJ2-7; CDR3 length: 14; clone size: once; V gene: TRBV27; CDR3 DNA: TGTGCCAGCAGGACGGGACACTTCTCCTACGAGCAGTACTTC; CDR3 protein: CASRTGHFSYEQYF
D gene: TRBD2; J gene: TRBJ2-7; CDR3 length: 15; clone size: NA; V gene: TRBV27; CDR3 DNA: TGTGCCAGCAGTTTGACTAGCCTAATTTCCTACGAGCAGTACTTC; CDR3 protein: CASSLTSLISYEQYF
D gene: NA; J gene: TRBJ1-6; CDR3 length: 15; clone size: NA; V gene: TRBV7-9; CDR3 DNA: TGTGCCAGCAGCTCTTTCTATTCCTATAATTCACCCCTCCACTTT; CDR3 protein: CASSSFYSYNSPLHF
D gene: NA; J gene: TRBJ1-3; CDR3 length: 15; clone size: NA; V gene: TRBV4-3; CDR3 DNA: TGCGCCAGCAGCCAAGAAGGAACAGGCGGGCACACCATATATTTT; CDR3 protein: CASSQEGTGGHTIYF
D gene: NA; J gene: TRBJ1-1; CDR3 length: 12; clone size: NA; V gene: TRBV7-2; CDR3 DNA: TGTGCCAGCACTCAAATGGGGACTGAAGCTTTCTTT; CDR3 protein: CASTQMGTEAFF
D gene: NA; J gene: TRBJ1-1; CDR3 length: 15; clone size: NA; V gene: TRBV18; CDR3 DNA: TGTGCCAGCTCCGCACGGGAGGCCTCGAACACTGAAGCTTTCTTT; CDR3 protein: CASSAREASNTEAFF
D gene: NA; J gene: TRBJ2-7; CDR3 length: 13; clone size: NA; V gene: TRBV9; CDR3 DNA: TGTGCCAGCAGCCCCAGGGACTTCTACGAGCAGTACTTC; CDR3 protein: CASSPRDFYEQYF
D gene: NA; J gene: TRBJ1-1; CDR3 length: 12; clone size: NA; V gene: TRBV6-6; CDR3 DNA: TGTGCCAGCAATCAGGGGAACACTGAAGCTTTCTTT; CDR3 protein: CASNQGNTEAFF
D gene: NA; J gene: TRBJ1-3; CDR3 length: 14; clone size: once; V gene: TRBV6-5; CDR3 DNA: TGTGCCAGCACCAAGGGGCCCGGTAGACACACCATATATTTT; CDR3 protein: CASTKGPGRHTIYF
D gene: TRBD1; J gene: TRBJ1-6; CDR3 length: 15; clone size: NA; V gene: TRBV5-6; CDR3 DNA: TGTGCCAGCAGCTCGACAGGGGTGGATAGTTCACCCCTCCACTTT; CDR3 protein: CASSSTGVDSSPLHF
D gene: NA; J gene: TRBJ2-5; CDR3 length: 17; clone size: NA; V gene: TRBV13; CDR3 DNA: TGTGCCAGCAGCAGACTTACCGGGACGGCTAATCAAGAGACCCAGTACTTC; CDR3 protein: CASSRLTGTANQETQYF
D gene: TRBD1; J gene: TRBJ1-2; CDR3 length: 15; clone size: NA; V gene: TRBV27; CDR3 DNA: TGTGCCAGCAGTACACACAGGGGCAGGGACTATGGCTACACCTTC; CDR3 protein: CASSTHRGRDYGYTF
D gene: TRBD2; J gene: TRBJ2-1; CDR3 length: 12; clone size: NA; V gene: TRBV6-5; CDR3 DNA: TGTGCCAGCAGCCGGACTAGCCATGAGCAGTTCTTC; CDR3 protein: CASSRTSHEQFF
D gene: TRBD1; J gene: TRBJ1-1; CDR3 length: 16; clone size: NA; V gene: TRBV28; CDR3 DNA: TGTGCCAGCAGTTCGTCCCCGGGACAGGGGAATACTGAAGCTTTCTTT; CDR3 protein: CASSSSPGQGNTEAFF
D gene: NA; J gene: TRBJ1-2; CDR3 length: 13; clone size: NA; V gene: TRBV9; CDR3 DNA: TGTGCCAGCAGCGTAGAGTTGGAGGGTGGCTACACCTTC; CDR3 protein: CASSVELEGGYTF
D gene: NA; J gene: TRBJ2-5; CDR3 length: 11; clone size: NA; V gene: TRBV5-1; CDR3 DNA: TGCGCCAGCAGCTTTTACGAGACCCAGTACTTC; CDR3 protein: CASSFYETQYF
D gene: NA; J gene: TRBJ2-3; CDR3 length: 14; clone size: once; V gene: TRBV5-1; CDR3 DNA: TGCGCCAGCGGTACGGCGACGGGCCCAGATACGCAGTATTTT; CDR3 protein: CASGTATGPDTQYF
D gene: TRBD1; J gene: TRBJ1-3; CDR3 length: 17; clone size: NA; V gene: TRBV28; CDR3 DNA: TGTGCCAGCAGTTCACCGGGACAGCCTTTAAGGGGAAACACCATATATTTT; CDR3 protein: CASSSPGQPLRGNTIYF
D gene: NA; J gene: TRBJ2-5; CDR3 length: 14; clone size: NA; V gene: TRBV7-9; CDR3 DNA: TGTGCCAGCAGCTATCAGGGAAAGGGGGAGACCCAGTACTTC; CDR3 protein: CASSYQGKGETQYF